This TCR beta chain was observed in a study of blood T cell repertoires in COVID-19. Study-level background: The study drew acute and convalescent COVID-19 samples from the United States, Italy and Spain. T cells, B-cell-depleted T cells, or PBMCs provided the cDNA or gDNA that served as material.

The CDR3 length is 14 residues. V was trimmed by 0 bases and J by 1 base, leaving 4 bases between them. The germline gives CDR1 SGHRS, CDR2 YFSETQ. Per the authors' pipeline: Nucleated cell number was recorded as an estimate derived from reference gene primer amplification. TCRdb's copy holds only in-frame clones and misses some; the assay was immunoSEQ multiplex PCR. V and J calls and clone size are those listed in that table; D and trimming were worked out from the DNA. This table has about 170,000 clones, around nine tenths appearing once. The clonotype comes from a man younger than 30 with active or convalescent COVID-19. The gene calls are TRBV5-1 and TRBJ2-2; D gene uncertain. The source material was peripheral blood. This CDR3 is CASSLGQNTGELFF. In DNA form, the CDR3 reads TGCGCCAGCAGCTTGGGACAGAACACCGGGGAGCTGTTTTTT.